The subject of this entry is one TCR beta chain. One end of the junction varies from germline; a read error may be responsible. The source of the sample is a study of blood T cell repertoires in COVID-19. Study-level information: PBMCs, B-cell-depleted T cells, or T cells provided the cDNA or gDNA that made up the material.

Per the authors' pipeline: Amplification with reference gene primers provided the estimates of nucleated cell counts. The data were produced by immunoSEQ multiplex PCR, yet TCRdb's version contains in-frame clones alone and is incomplete. That table supplies the V and J calls and clone size; D and trimming were determined from the DNA. Altogether about 130,000 clones are present, around 81% being singletons, with the ten largest covering roughly 15%. Enrollment of patients from Seattle took place during active infection, with longitudinal follow-up. Germline-derived CDR1 and CDR2 are SSHAT and FNYEAQ (reference sequence). The CDR3 is made up of 15 amino acids.

The rearrangement joins TRBV7-7 to TRBJ2-1; 8 bases agree with TRBD1. The sample was peripheral blood. This sequence originates from a man aged 25-45 years with COVID-19, enrolled during active disease. The CDR3, as DNA: TGTGCTAGCAGCCAAGGGACAGGCCTCTACAATGAGCAGTTCTTC. Its protein product is CASSQGTGLYNEQFF.